The T cell receptor beta chain described here comes from a study of T cells in tuberculosis. About the research overall: Sequenced TCRs come from CD1B-GMM tetramer-binding T cells. IGRA-negative adolescents, IGRA-positive adolescents with latent tuberculosis and adults with active tuberculosis formed this South African cohort.

Profiling relied on immunoSEQ multiplex PCR, and the TCRdb table lists in-frame clones only, not all of them. The sample carries 45,000 or so clones, 90% to 95% recorded once. Tuberculin skin test and IGRA determined adolescents' latent tuberculosis status at entry. Germline V CDR1 and CDR2: GTSNPN, SVGIG (reference sequence). CDR3 length equals 13 residues. With 6 bases removed from V and 7 bases from J, the gap between germline ends came to 13 bases. The V gene is TRBV30, the J gene TRBJ1-6, with a tentative D call TRBD1 (6 bases). This sequence was found in a donor between 10 and 35 years old with latent tuberculosis or without tuberculosis infection. The sequenced material came from PBMCs. CDR3 amino acids: CACLDRLNSPLHF. CDR3 sequence (DNA): TGTGCCTGCCTCGACAGGCTAAATTCACCCCTCCACTTT.